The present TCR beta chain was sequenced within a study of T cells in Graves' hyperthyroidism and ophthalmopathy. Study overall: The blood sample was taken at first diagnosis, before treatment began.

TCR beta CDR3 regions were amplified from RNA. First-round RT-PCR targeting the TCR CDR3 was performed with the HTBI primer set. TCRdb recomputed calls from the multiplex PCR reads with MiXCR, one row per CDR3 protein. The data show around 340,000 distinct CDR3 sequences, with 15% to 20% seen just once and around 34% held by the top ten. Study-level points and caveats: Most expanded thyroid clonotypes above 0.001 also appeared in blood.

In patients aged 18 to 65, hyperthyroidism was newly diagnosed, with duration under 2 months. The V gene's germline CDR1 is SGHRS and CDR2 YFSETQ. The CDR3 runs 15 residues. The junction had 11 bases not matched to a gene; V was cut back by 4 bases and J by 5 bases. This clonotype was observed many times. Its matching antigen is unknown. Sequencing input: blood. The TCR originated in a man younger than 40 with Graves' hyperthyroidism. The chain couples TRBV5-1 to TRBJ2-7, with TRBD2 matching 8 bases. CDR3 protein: CASSPLGAGGDEQYF. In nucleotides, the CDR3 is TGCGCCAGCAGCCCACTGGGGGCGGGAGGCGACGAGCAGTACTTC.